Each of the 17 T cell receptor beta chains below was sequenced from the same sample in a study of OX40 agonist ivuxolimab in advanced cancers. TCRdb's copy holds only in-frame clones and misses some; the assay was immunoSEQ multiplex PCR. The sample lists more than 75,000 clones, about 80% occurring once. Specimen: CD4+ or CD8+ T cells sorted from blood, collected in a trial of the OX40 agonist ivuxolimab. The receptors originated from an adult with an advanced solid tumor such as melanoma, head and neck, liver or kidney cancer.

In its sample, this clone was seen once. This chain uses TRBV15 with TRBJ2-5, with D possibly matching TRBD2 (6 bases). V was shortened by 0 bases and J by 3 bases, with 11 bases between the two germline ends. The CDR3 spans 15 residues. Germline V lookup: CDR1 LNHNV, CDR2 YYDKDF (reference sequence). CDR3 residues: CATSRDLGGEETQYF. Here the CDR3 DNA reads TGTGCCACCAGCAGAGATCTAGGAGGGGAAGAGACCCAGTACTTC.

The V and J genes are TRBV13 and TRBJ2-2; D is perhaps TRBD2 (5 bases). Trimming cost V 3 bases and J 2 bases, with 7 bases left between them. The CDR3 has 14 residues. Germline V gene sequence: CDR1 PRHDT, CDR2 FYEKMQ (reference sequence). The CDR3 coding sequence is TGTGCCAGCAGCTTGAGGGCTAACACCGGGGAGCTGTTTTTT. It codes for CASSLRANTGELFF.

The chain recombines TRBV27 with TRBJ2-7, with 9 bases that match TRBD1. This CDR3 region has 14 residues. The germline CDR1 and CDR2 sequences are MNHEY and SMNVEV (reference sequence). V was pared by 2 bases and J by 6 bases, with 5 bases of the junction left unmatched. The CDR3 reads CASSLQQGASEQYF. The CDR3 nucleotides read TGTGCCAGCAGTTTACAACAGGGGGCTAGCGAGCAGTACTTC.

The chain employs TRBV7-8 and TRBJ2-7, with no clear D. The germline V gene has CDR1 SGHVS and CDR2 FQNEAQ. The germline V and J ends were trimmed by 0 bases and 0 bases, with 6 bases remaining between them. CDR3 length: 14 residues. CDR3 nucleotides: TGTGCCAGCAGCTTAGCAGGAAGCTCCTACGAGCAGTACTTC. It codes for CASSLAGSSYEQYF.

The CDR3 nucleotides are TGTGCCAGCAGCTTAGCCCCGAGCACAGATACGCAGTATTTT. It encodes CASSLAPSTDTQYF. The chain combines TRBV7-2 with TRBJ2-3; D is undetermined. There are 14 residues in the CDR3. Deletions cut 0 bases from V and 0 bases from J, with 4 bases between. The germline CDR1 and CDR2 sequences are SGHTA and FQGNSA.

The gene calls are TRBV18 and TRBJ1-4, with no clear D. Trimming took off 3 bases at V and 6 bases at J, with 11 bases between the two ends. In germline, CDR1 is KGHSH, CDR2 LQKENI. The CDR3 runs 14 residues. CDR3 residues: CASSPSLTHEKLFF. The CDR3 nucleotides read TGTGCCAGCTCACCTTCCCTAACCCATGAAAAACTGTTTTTT.

The chain uses TRBV7-2 and TRBJ1-1; 8 positions agree with TRBD1. CDR1 and CDR2 from the germline V gene are SGHTA and FQGNSA. J gave up 11 bases and V 5 bases, and 10 bases lay outside the gene matches. This CDR3 region has 13 residues. CDR3 in amino acids: CASSQADRGEAFF. The CDR3 DNA sequence: TGTGCCAGCAGCCAAGCCGACAGGGGAGAGGCTTTCTTT.

V usage is TRBV27 and J usage is TRBJ1-3; D remains ambiguous. Trimming stripped 8 bases from V and 2 bases from J, with 13 bases between. The CDR3 totals 14 residues. The germline V gene encodes CDR1 MNHEY and CDR2 SMNVEV (reference sequence). The CDR3 nucleotides read TGTGCCAGCTCCTCCGGCACAACTGGAAACACCATATATTTT. It specifies CASSSGTTGNTIYF.

The count of this clone is one. The rearrangement uses TRBV7-9 and TRBJ1-2, with D possibly matching TRBD1 (5 bases). Germline lookup yields CDR1 SEHNR and CDR2 FQNEAQ (reference sequence). The CDR3 covers 12 residues. The V end was cut by 5 bases, the J end by 6 bases, with 10 bases between. Written as DNA, the CDR3 is TGTGCCAGCAGCCCAGACAGCCATGGCTACACCTTC. Its translation: CASSPDSHGYTF.

This sequence joins TRBV6-6 and TRBJ1-2; no clear D. Germline lookup yields CDR1 MNHNY and CDR2 SVGAGI (reference sequence). V lost 7 bases, J lost 2 bases, and 11 bases lay in between. The CDR3 consists of 13 residues. The CDR3 DNA reads TGTGCCAGCACCTCGGCGTGGAACTATGGCTACACCTTC. Translation: CASTSAWNYGYTF.

V and J are TRBV23-1 and TRBJ1-3; D perhaps matches TRBD1 (6 bases). TRBV23-1 is recorded as an ORF, its role being uncertain. Deletions cut 0 bases from V and 6 bases from J, with 15 bases between. The CDR3 is 16 residues long. CDR3 in amino acids: CASSQSRGQSKNTIYF. CDR3 bases: TGCGCCAGCAGTCAATCGCGCGGACAGTCAAAAAACACCATATATTTT.

The chain recombines TRBV21-1 with TRBJ2-7; the table assigns TRBD2, which was not confirmed against the DNA. TRBV21-1 is labeled a pseudogene. The CDR3 sequence is 15 residues long. The CDR3, as DNA: TGTGCCAGCAGCAACCAGCGGGGGCCCAACTACGAGCAGTACTTC. Translating it yields CASSNQRGPNYEQYF.

The V gene is TRBV5-1, the J gene TRBJ1-5; D may be TRBD1 (5 bases). With 3 bases removed from V and 4 bases from J, the gap between germline ends came to 8 bases. The CDR3 consists of 13 residues. The germline gives CDR1 SGHRS, CDR2 YFSETQ. CDR3 protein: CASSSTVNQPQHF. CDR3 in DNA: TGCGCCAGCAGCTCGACAGTTAATCAGCCCCAGCATTTT. Based on the CDR3 plus reference TRBV5-1 and TRBJ1-5, the full variable domain is KAGVTQTPRYLIKTRGQQVTLSCSPISGHRSVSWYQQTPGQGLQFLFEYFSETQRNKGNFPGRFSGRQFSNSRSEMNVSTLELGDSALYLCASSSTVNQPQHFGDGTRLSIL.

CDR3 protein: CASSQASGATDTQYF. The CDR3 DNA sequence: TGCGCCAGCAGCCAAGCTAGCGGGGCCACAGATACGCAGTATTTT. This chain uses TRBV4-1 with TRBJ2-3; 9 bases agree with TRBD2. The CDR3 spans 15 residues. The V segment lost 1 base and the J segment 2 bases; nucleotides outside the gene matches: 1. Germline-derived CDR1 and CDR2 are MGHRA and YSYEKL.

This clone occurred once. The chain carries TRBV5-1 and TRBJ2-2; 7 bases map to TRBD1. The CDR3 has 15 amino acids. Germline trimming cut 0 bases from V and 5 bases from J; bases unmatched to any gene: 4. The V gene's germline CDR1 is SGHRS and CDR2 YFSETQ. The CDR3, as DNA: TGCGCCAGCAGCTTGGAGGGGGCTGGAACCGGGGAGCTGTTTTTT. It codes for CASSLEGAGTGELFF. The entire variable domain, with the rest obtained from reference TRBV5-1 and TRBJ2-2, is as follows: KAGVTQTPRYLIKTRGQQVTLSCSPISGHRSVSWYQQTPGQGLQFLFEYFSETQRNKGNFPGRFSGRQFSNSRSEMNVSTLELGDSALYLCASSLEGAGTGELFFGEGSRLTVL.

This chain uses TRBV29-1 with TRBJ2-7, with 11 bases aligning to TRBD2. The CDR3 loop spans 15 amino acids. V dropped 2 bases and J dropped 7; count of bases not matched to a gene: 10. The germline gives CDR1 SQVTM, CDR2 ANQGSEA. Here the CDR3 DNA reads TGCAGCGTTGAAAGGTCTAGCGGGAGGACCGGAGAGCAGTACTTC. This encodes CSVERSSGRTGEQYF.

The chain uses TRBV11-1 and TRBJ1-6; TRBD1 matches at 7 bases. The J segment lost 5 bases and the V segment lost 5 bases, leaving 3 bases of the junction unmatched. There are 14 residues in the CDR3. Germline CDR1 and CDR2: SGHAT and FQDESV (reference sequence). CDR3 DNA sequence: TGTGCCAGCAGCGGACAGGTAGATAATTCACCCCTCCACTTT. Amino acids: CASSGQVDNSPLHF. Full variable domain (rest looked up from reference TRBV11-1 and TRBJ1-6): EAEVAQSPRYKITEKSQAVAFWCDPISGHATLYWYRQILGQGPELLVQFQDESVVDDSQLPKDRFSAERLKGVDSTLKIQPAELGDSAMYLCASSGQVDNSPLHFGNGTRLTVT.